The rows below give T cell receptor beta chains drawn from one sample of a study of regulatory T cells in long-lasting Graves disease. From the multiplex PCR reads, TCRdb called clonotypes with MiXCR, one entry per CDR3 protein. In the table there are around 450,000 distinct CDR3 sequences, 20% to 25% of which are singletons. The specimen was peripheral blood mononuclear cells (PBMCs), collected when the disease was refractory, from a patient treated with antithyroid drugs. The receptors come from a female donor with Graves disease. Each CDR3 is given with its conserved first and last residue. The D gene is left open where the match is weak. Expanded clones get a size class; other rows say once, few or many, or leave the size out.

TGTGCCAGCAGTTACTCGAAGTCGGGACAGAACACCGGGGAGCTGTTTTTT,CASSYSKSGQNTGELFF,17,-,TRBV6-5,-,TRBJ2-2
TGCGCCAGCAGCCAAGATCTGGGCAGTTCCGCCTATGGCTACACCTTC,CASSQDLGSSAYGYTF,16,-,TRBV4-1,-,TRBJ1-2
TGTGCCAGCAGCCCCGGGACAGCCGGCAATCAGCCCCAGCATTTT,CASSPGTAGNQPQHF,15,TRBD1,TRBV3-1,few,TRBJ1-5
TGTGCCAGCAGCTACTTTACGGGCAGACAAGAGACCCAGTACTTC,CASSYFTGRQETQYF,15,-,TRBV3-1,few,TRBJ2-5
TGTGCCAGCAGCCCATGGACGGGTCATGGGCCCCAGCATTTT,CASSPWTGHGPQHF,14,-,TRBV28,many,TRBJ1-5
TGTGCCATCAGAGGCCGGGGGTCGAAGGGCACTGAAGCTTTCTTT,CAIRGRGSKGTEAFF,15,-,TRBV6-2/TRBV6-3,-,TRBJ1-1
TGTGCCAGCAGCCTAGAAAGGGGATGGAATGAGCAGTTCTTC,CASSLERGWNEQFF,14,-,TRBV14,once,TRBJ2-1
TGTGCCACCCAGACCCGGGGGAGAGTGGGGTACAATGAGCAGTTCTTC,CATQTRGRVGYNEQFF,16,-,TRBV28,few,TRBJ2-1
TGTGCCAGCAGTATAACAGCCTGGGACTATGGCTACACCTTC,CASSITAWDYGYTF,14,-,TRBV6-1,-,TRBJ1-2
TGTGCCAGCAGCTCGGGGGCGTCTCGTGGCTACACCTTC,CASSSGASRGYTF,13,-,TRBV7-9,-,TRBJ1-2
TGTGCCAGCAGTTTATTACGGGGGCCCAGCGAGCAGTACTTC,CASSLLRGPSEQYF,14,-,TRBV28,many,TRBJ2-7
TGTGCCAGCAGCCAAGAGTTTGCCGCGTCGAAACTGTTTTTT,CASSQEFAASKLFF,14,-,TRBV3-1,few,TRBJ1-4
TGCGCCAGCAGCTTGGATGGACAGGGAGAGGATACGCAGTATTTT,CASSLDGQGEDTQYF,15,TRBD1,TRBV5-1,-,TRBJ2-3
TGTGCCAGCAGCGCGGGATCAGTGACTGGCTATGGCTACACCTTC,CASSAGSVTGYGYTF,15,-,TRBV5-4,-,TRBJ1-2
TGTGCCAGCAGACCGAAGGGACAGGGGAACACTGAAGCTTTCTTT,CASRPKGQGNTEAFF,15,TRBD1,TRBV28,many,TRBJ1-1
TGTGCCAGCAGCCAAGATCACAGGGGATACTATGGCTACACCTTC,CASSQDHRGYYGYTF,15,TRBD1,TRBV3-1,-,TRBJ1-2
TGTGCCAGCAGCTTTCGGCTCGGCGGGGATAGTGAAAAACTGTTTTTT,CASSFRLGGDSEKLFF,16,-,TRBV7-9,-,TRBJ1-4
TGTGCCAGCAGCCTCGGGCCTCCGGAGCAGTTCTTC,CASSLGPPEQFF,12,-,TRBV11-2,-,TRBJ2-1
TGTGCCAGCAGCCAAATCAACATTCAGTACTTC,CASSQINIQYF,11,-,TRBV11-2,many,TRBJ2-4
TGTGCCAGCAGCCCGAAGGGACAGGGGGTTTCCTACGAGCAGTACTTC,CASSPKGQGVSYEQYF,16,TRBD1,TRBV11-1,many,TRBJ2-7
TGTGCCAGCAGTAGATTTAGACAGATTGTAGCTAACTATGGCTACACCTTC,CASSRFRQIVANYGYTF,17,-,TRBV12-3/TRBV12-4,many,TRBJ1-2
TGTGCCAGCAGCCAAGACGCAGGGGGCTGGGAGACCCAGTACTTC,CASSQDAGGWETQYF,15,TRBD1,TRBV14,-,TRBJ2-5
TGCAGCGTTGAAGGTGCGGCCCATGGCCCCGAGGATGGCTACACCTTC,CSVEGAAHGPEDGYTF,16,-,TRBV29-1,few,TRBJ1-2
TGTGCCGGCAGCTTGCCTCTTGGGCAGGGGACCGGGGAGCTGTTTTTT,CAGSLPLGQGTGELFF,16,-,TRBV7-9,few,TRBJ2-2
TGCAGCGTTGAAGTGGAGGGGAGCTCCTACGAGCAGTACTTC,CSVEVEGSSYEQYF,14,-,TRBV29-1,-,TRBJ2-7
TGTGCCAGCAGCCTCCGACAGTGGTCCAACTCTGGAAACACCATATATTTT,CASSLRQWSNSGNTIYF,17,-,TRBV14,-,TRBJ1-3
TGTGCCAGCAGCGAGACAGGGGGCAATTCACCCCTCCACTTT,CASSETGGNSPLHF,14,TRBD1,TRBV16,many,TRBJ1-6
TGTGCCAGCAGTCAACCGAACACTGAAGCTTTCTTT,CASSQPNTEAFF,12,-,TRBV6-1,many,TRBJ1-1
TGTGCCAGCCAGAAACTAGCGGGACCCTCCTACGAGCAGTACTTC,CASQKLAGPSYEQYF,15,TRBD2,TRBV28,-,TRBJ2-7
TGTGCCACCGCGGGGGTAGTCGGACAGGGCCTCTCTGGGGCCAACGTCCTGACTTTC,CATAGVVGQGLSGANVLTF,19,-,TRBV2,many,TRBJ2-6
TGTGCCACAGGGGGGGGATCTAACTATGGCTACACCTTC,CATGGGSNYGYTF,13,TRBD1,TRBV7-9,-,TRBJ1-2